One T cell receptor (beta chain) is described in this entry. The CDR3 contains 14 residues. V gave up 5 bases and J gave up 5 bases; unmatched junction bases: 5. The germline gives CDR1 SEHNR, CDR2 FQNEAQ (reference sequence). This sample was included in a study of blood T cell repertoires in COVID-19. Study summary: In each case, the material was cDNA or gDNA derived from T cells, B-cell-depleted T cells, or PBMCs.

Libraries were prepared by immunoSEQ multiplex PCR; TCRdb keeps only in-frame clonotypes and omits some of them. The sample shows around 30,000 clones, just over 90% of them seen only once. The source of this sequence is a man aged 50-59 years with active COVID-19. Material for sequencing was peripheral blood. The chain is built from TRBV7-9 and TRBJ2-7; 11 bases are a match to TRBD1. The CDR3 sequence: CASSRWGQGDEQYF. The CDR3, as DNA: TGTGCCAGCAGCAGGTGGGGACAGGGGGACGAGCAGTACTTC.